This T cell receptor (beta chain) is drawn from a study of control samples from healthy donors and cancer patients. Libraries were prepared by immunoSEQ multiplex PCR; TCRdb keeps only in-frame clonotypes and omits some of them. Of tens of thousands of clones listed, 89% are singletons. V was trimmed by 4 bases and J by 0 bases, leaving 14 bases between them. The CDR3 covers 16 residues. Looked up from germline, CDR1 is SGHRS and CDR2 is YFSETQ. The source material was PBMCs. This clonotype originated in a man in his fifties or sixties with colorectal cancer. V is TRBV5-1 and J is TRBJ1-3; possibly TRBD1 for D (5 bases). CDR3 amino acids: CASSPRAASSGNTIYF. The CDR3 DNA is TGCGCCAGCAGCCCCAGGGCGGCTAGCTCTGGAAACACCATATATTTT.